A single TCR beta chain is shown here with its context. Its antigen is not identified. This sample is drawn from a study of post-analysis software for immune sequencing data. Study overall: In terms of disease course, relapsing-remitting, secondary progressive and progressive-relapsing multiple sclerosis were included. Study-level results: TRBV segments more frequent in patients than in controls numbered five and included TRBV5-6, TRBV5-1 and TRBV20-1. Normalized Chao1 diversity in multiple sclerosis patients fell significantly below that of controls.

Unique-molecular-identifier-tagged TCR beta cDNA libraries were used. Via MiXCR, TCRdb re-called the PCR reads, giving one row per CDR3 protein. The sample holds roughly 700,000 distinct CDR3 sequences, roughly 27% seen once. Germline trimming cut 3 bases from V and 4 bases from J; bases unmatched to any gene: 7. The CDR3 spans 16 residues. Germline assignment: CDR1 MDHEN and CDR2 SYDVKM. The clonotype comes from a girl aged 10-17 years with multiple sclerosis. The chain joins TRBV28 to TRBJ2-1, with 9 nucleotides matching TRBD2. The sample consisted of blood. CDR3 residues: CASSFSGGQLYNEQFF. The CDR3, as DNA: TGTGCCAGCAGTTTTAGCGGGGGACAGCTTTACAATGAGCAGTTCTTC.